The following is a T cell receptor beta chain sequence with its context. The antigen is not known. This sample was included in a study of regulatory T cells in long-lasting Graves disease. Study-level points and caveats: Researchers reported studying only peripheral blood, not thyroid tissue. Among samples with persistent disease, TRBV28, TRBJ1-2 and TRBJ2-5 were favored.

The CDR3 is 13 amino acids. Looked up from germline, CDR1 is LNHDA and CDR2 is SQIVND (reference sequence). Trimming removed 3 bases from V and 6 bases from J, with 9 bases in between. HTBI primers from iRepertoire and Arm-PCR of CDR3 regions yielded the TCR beta libraries. Each CDR3 protein is one row after TCRdb ran MiXCR on the multiplex PCR reads. The table shows almost 350,000 distinct CDR3 sequences, with roughly a fifth occurring only once. The time point denotes: persistent/refractory GD, antithyroid drugs over 5 years with positive TRAb. Scientists built the TCR library using RNA that was extracted from PBMCs.

Specimen: peripheral blood mononuclear cells (PBMCs), collected when the disease was refractory, from a patient treated with antithyroid drugs. The receptor comes from a female donor with Graves disease. This sequence joins TRBV19 and TRBJ1-5, with no clear D. The CDR3 DNA is TGTGCCAGTAGTATTGGGGTGGCTCAGCCCCAGCATTTT. It specifies CASSIGVAQPQHF. Full variable domain (outside the CDR3, taken from reference TRBV19 and TRBJ1-5): DGGITQSPKYLFRKEGQNVTLSCEQNLNHDAMYWYRQDPGQGLRLIYYSQIVNDFQKGDIAEGYSVSREKKESFPLTVTSAQKNPTAFYLCASSIGVAQPQHFGDGTRLSIL.